This TCR beta chain was retrieved from a study of blood T cell repertoires in COVID-19. Clones were sequenced by immunoSEQ multiplex PCR, and TCRdb holds only the in-frame ones, with some missing. The repertoire includes more than 300,000 clones, approximately 93% of them detected once, and about 0.86% sits in the top ten. Participant reports of clinical history set cohort assignment. A COVID-19 case was met by exposed participants within 2 weeks before study entry. Trimming cost V 4 bases and J 3 bases, with 10 bases left between them. This CDR3 comprises 12 residues. Germline V CDR1 and CDR2: SQVTM, ANQGSEA.

The V and J genes are TRBV29-1 and TRBJ2-7; D might be TRBD2 (6 bases). Input material: PBMCs or T cells enriched from blood (not recorded which). This clonotype was sampled from a woman between 40 and 50 years old who had been exposed to COVID-19. The CDR3 DNA is TGCAGCGTTGGGACGGGACTCTACGAGCAGTACTTC. Translated, it gives CSVGTGLYEQYF.